This record looks at one TCR beta chain sequence and its context. CDR1 and CDR2 (germline): SGHAT, FQNNGV. V shed 4 bases and J 7 bases; nucleotides not matched to a gene: 3. The CDR3 loop spans 12 amino acids. Methods used by the authors: Amplified reference gene primers provided the basis for estimating nucleated cell counts. Some clones are missing from TCRdb's copy, which holds only in-frame ones; the method was immunoSEQ multiplex PCR. That table gives V, J and clone size, and the DNA gave D and trimming. The sample lists around 100,000 clones; roughly nine tenths were seen once. These data belong to a study of blood T cell repertoires in COVID-19. Whole-study context: The analysed material was cDNA or gDNA that came from T cells, B-cell-depleted T cells, or PBMCs.

Specimen: peripheral blood. The sequence came from an elderly woman with acute or convalescent COVID-19. The V and J genes are TRBV11-2 and TRBJ2-5; 7 bases agree with TRBD2. Written as DNA, the CDR3 is TGTGCCAGCAGCTGGACGGGAGGGACCCAGTACTTC. This translates into CASSWTGGTQYF. The variable domain in full, with the rest retrieved from reference TRBV11-2 and TRBJ2-5, is EAGVAQSPRYKIIEKRQSVAFWCNPISGHATLYWYQQILGQGPKLLIQFQNNGVVDDSQLPKDRFSAERLKGVDSTLKIQPAKLEDSAVYLCASSWTGGTQYFGPGTRLLVL.